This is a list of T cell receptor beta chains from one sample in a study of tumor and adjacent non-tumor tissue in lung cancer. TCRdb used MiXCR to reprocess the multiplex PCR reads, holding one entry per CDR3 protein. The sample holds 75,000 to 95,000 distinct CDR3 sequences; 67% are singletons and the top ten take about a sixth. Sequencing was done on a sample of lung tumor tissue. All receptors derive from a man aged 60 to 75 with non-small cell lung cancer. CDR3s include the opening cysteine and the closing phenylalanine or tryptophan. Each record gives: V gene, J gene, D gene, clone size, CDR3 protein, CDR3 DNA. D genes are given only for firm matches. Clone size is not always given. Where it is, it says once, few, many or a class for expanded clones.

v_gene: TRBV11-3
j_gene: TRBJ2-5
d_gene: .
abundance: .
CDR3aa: CTSSLDFPTTQHF
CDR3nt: TGTACCAGCAGCTTAGATTTTCCAACAACCCAGCACTTC

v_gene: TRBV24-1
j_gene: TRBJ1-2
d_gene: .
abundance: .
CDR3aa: CATSDNRVYGYTF
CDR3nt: TGTGCCACCAGTGATAACAGGGTCTATGGCTACACCTTC

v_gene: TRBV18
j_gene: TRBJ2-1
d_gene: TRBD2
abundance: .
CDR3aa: CASSPRLAGDGSYNEQFF
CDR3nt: TGTGCCAGCTCACCGAGACTAGCGGGAGATGGGTCCTACAATGAGCAGTTCTTC

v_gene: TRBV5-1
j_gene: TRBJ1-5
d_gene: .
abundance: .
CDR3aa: CASNLGSNQPQHF
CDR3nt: TGCGCCAGCAACTTGGGGAGCAATCAGCCCCAGCATTTT

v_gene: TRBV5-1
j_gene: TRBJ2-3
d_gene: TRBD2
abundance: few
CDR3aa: CASAQRETDTQYF
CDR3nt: TGCGCCAGCGCGCAGCGGGAGACAGATACGCAGTATTTT

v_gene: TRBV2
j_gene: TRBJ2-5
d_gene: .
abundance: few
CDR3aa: CASSKNAGAREETQYF
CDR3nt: TGTGCCAGCAGCAAGAACGCCGGGGCTAGGGAAGAGACCCAGTACTTC

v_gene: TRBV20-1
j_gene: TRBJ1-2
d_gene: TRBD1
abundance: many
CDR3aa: CSAWTGGGYGYTF
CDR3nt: TGCAGTGCTTGGACAGGGGGAGGATATGGCTACACCTTC

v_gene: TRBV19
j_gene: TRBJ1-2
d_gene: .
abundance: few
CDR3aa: CASSSYGYTF
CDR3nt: TGTGCCAGTAGTTCGTATGGCTACACCTTC

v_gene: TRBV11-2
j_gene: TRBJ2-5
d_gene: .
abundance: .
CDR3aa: CASILGSSATETQYF
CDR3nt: TGTGCCAGCATCTTAGGATCCTCAGCGACTGAGACCCAGTACTTC

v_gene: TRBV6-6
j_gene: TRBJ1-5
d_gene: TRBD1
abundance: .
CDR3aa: CVSIYGTGDQPQHF
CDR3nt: TGTGTCAGCATTTACGGGACAGGGGATCAGCCCCAGCATTTT

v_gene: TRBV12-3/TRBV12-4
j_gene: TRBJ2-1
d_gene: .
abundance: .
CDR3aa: CASSFAGGAYNEQFF
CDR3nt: TGTGCCAGTAGTTTTGCAGGGGGGGCCTACAATGAGCAGTTCTTC

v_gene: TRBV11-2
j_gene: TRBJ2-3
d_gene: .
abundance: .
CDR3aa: CTSSHRTPTATLYF
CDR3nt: TGTACCAGCAGCCACCGGACTCCTACGGCTACGCTGTATTTT

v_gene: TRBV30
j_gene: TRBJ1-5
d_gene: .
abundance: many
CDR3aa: CAWSVFNNQPQHF
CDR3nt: TGTGCCTGGAGTGTATTCAACAATCAGCCCCAGCATTTT

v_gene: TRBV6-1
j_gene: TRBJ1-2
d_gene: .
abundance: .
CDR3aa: CASSDQGSGGYTF
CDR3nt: TGTGCCAGCAGTGATCAGGGCTCGGGTGGCTACACCTTC

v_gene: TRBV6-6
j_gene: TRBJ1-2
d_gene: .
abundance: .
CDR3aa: CASRGAGDYGYSF
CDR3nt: TGTGCCAGTAGAGGGGCCGGGGACTATGGCTACAGCTTC

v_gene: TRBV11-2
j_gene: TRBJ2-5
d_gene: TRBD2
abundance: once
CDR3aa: CTSRRGGETQYF
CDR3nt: TGTACCAGTCGGCGGGGGGGAGAGACCCAGTACTTC

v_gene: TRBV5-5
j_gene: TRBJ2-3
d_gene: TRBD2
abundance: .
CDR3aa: CASSLGASGSTDMQYF
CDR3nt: TGTGCCAGCAGCTTGGGTGCTAGCGGGAGCACAGATATGCAGTATTTT